Below, 22 T cell receptor beta chains from the same sample are listed, as sequenced in a study of shared clonotypes between healthy human individuals. Sequenced by immunoSEQ multiplex PCR; TCRdb stores in-frame clones only, minus some. The sample shows about 510,000 clones, 60% to 80% of them seen only once. Sequenced input: PBMCs. Receptors originate from a woman aged 40 to 50 in good health. Some clones in this sample may be carry-over from other donors' samples.

The V and J genes are TRBV11-2 and TRBJ2-1; D possibly corresponds to TRBD1 (5 bases). The germline gives CDR1 SGHAT, CDR2 FQNNGV. Trimming removed 5 bases from V and 4 bases from J, with 24 bases in between. The CDR3 covers 18 residues. This CDR3 reads CASSRLARQNRPYNEQFF. In DNA, the CDR3 is TGTGCCAGCAGCCGCTTAGCCAGACAGAACCGACCTTACAATGAGCAGTTCTTC.

To note about this clone: A read error is possible here, since a much larger clone lies one base away. This sample also contains other DNA sequences that code for the same CDR3. The chain has TRBV28 and TRBJ1-5; a weak D match, TRBD1 (6 bases). Trimming left V 9 bases short and J 3 bases short, with 12 bases between. The CDR3 is made up of 13 amino acids. Germline V gene sequence: CDR1 MDHEN, CDR2 SYDVKM. The CDR3 loop is CASSPGANQPQHF. DNA for the CDR3: TGTGCCAGTAGCCCAGGGGCCAATCAGCCCCAGCATTTT.

This clone appeared once. The chain couples TRBV28 to TRBJ2-7; the D is unclear. CDR1 MDHEN and CDR2 SYDVKM come from the germline V gene. The V gene lost 1 base and the J gene lost 5 bases, with 15 bases spanning the gap. The CDR3 is 15 amino acids. In nucleotides, the CDR3 is TGTGCCAGCAGTTTATACCCCGGGTCCGGCCACGAGCAGTACTTC. This encodes CASSLYPGSGHEQYF.

V and J are TRBV7-2 and TRBJ1-1; 7 positions match TRBD1. Trimming cost V 3 bases and J 4 bases; bases outside gene matches: 5. From germline, CDR1 is SGHTA and CDR2 FQGNSA. This CDR3 spans 14 amino acids. The CDR3 loop is CASSFMTGTTEAFF. CDR3 nucleotides: TGTGCCAGCAGCTTCATGACAGGGACCACTGAAGCTTTCTTT.

The chain carries TRBV30 and TRBJ2-1; 10 bases match TRBD2. Trimming cost V 5 bases and J 9 bases; bases outside gene matches: 1. In germline, CDR1 is GTSNPN, CDR2 SVGIG (reference sequence). CDR3 length: 11 residues. The CDR3 sequence is CAWGLAAEQFF. The CDR3, as DNA: TGTGCCTGGGGACTAGCGGCTGAGCAGTTCTTC.

The V gene is TRBV11-2, the J gene TRBJ2-2; either TRBD1 or TRBD2 may fit D (5 bases each). V was shortened by 1 base and J by 7 bases, with 13 bases between the two germline ends. Germline-derived CDR1 and CDR2 are SGHAT and FQNNGV. The CDR3 is 15 residues long. The CDR3 DNA sequence: TGTGCCAGCAGCTTAGGGCGGGCAGGGCTCGGGGAGCTGTTTTTT. It specifies CASSLGRAGLGELFF.

In its sample, this clone was seen a few times. The chain couples TRBV9 to TRBJ1-1; maybe TRBD1 (5 bases). Per germline, CDR1 SGDLS and CDR2 YYNGEE. Trimming shortened V by 3 bases and J by 3 bases, and 9 bases separated the two germline ends. The CDR3 sequence is 13 residues long. Here the CDR3 DNA reads TGTGCCAGCAGCGGGGGACCGGACACTGAAGCTTTCTTT. It translates to CASSGGPDTEAFF.

The rearrangement uses TRBV7-6 and TRBJ2-2, with 11 nucleotides matching TRBD2. Germline CDR1 is SGHVS and CDR2 is FNYEAQ. The junction had 5 bases not matched to a gene; V was cut back by 5 bases and J by 3 bases. The CDR3 totals 16 residues. The CDR3 reads CASSLSGRADTGELFF. The DNA of the CDR3 is TGTGCCAGCAGCCTTAGCGGGAGGGCCGACACCGGGGAGCTGTTTTTT.

The chain employs TRBV27 and TRBJ2-5, with 8 bases that match TRBD2. Germline CDR1 MNHEY, CDR2 SMNVEV (reference sequence). V lost 6 bases, J lost 5 bases, and 8 bases stayed unmatched. The CDR3 has 14 residues. The CDR3 reads CASRPAGVVETQYF. The DNA of the CDR3 is TGTGCCAGCAGGCCAGCGGGAGTTGTGGAGACCCAGTACTTC.

The chain couples TRBV6-5 to TRBJ2-1; the D gene is possibly TRBD2 (5 bases). Trimming cost V 2 bases and J 4 bases, with 12 bases left between them. The CDR3 consists of 15 residues. CDR1 is MNHEY, CDR2 SVGAGI, per germline. CDR3 region: CASSYEADTYNEQFF. CDR3 coding DNA: TGTGCCAGCAGTTACGAAGCGGATACATACAATGAGCAGTTCTTC.

The CDR3 DNA reads TGCGCCAGCAGTGCGGGTGACGGTGAAAAACTGTTTTTT. This codes for CASSAGDGEKLFF. The chain has TRBV5-1 and TRBJ1-4, with D uncertain. The CDR3 is 13 residues long. Germline CDR1 is SGHRS and CDR2 is YFSETQ. Trimming took 5 bases from V and 7 from J, leaving 12 bases between them.

The chain combines TRBV2 with TRBJ2-4, with D perhaps given as TRBD1 or TRBD2 (5 bases each). The ends were cut back, 2 bases at V and 4 bases at J, with 9 bases in the middle. CDR3 length equals 14 residues. CDR1 is SNHLY and CDR2 is FYNNEI in the germline V gene. The CDR3 protein is CASSEWGRKNIQYF. CDR3 DNA sequence: TGTGCCAGCAGTGAATGGGGGAGAAAAAACATTCAGTACTTC.

This clone was counted a single time. The chain uses TRBV2 and TRBJ2-2, with D perhaps matching TRBD1 (6 bases). The CDR3 has 16 residues. V lost 2 bases to trimming and J lost 3 bases, with 13 bases between them. Germline CDR1 SNHLY, CDR2 FYNNEI. The CDR3 sequence: CASSEWRTVYTGELFF. DNA of the CDR3: TGTGCCAGCAGTGAATGGAGGACAGTTTACACCGGGGAGCTGTTTTTT. Variable domain in full (rest from reference TRBV2 and TRBJ2-2): EPEVTQTPSHQVTQMGQEVILRCVPISNHLYFYWYRQILGQKVEFLVSFYNNEISEKSEIFDDQFSVERPDGSNFTLKIRSTKLEDSAMYFCASSEWRTVYTGELFFGEGSRLTVL.

A single count supports this clone. The gene calls are TRBV10-2 and TRBJ2-5; TRBD1 matches at 7 bases. This CDR3 spans 13 amino acids. The ends lost 6 bases at V and 4 bases at J; junction bases unmatched: 5. Germline V gene lookup returns CDR1 WSHSY and CDR2 SAAADI. DNA for the CDR3: TGCGCCAGCAGGGCCGGACAGGTAGAGACCCAGTACTTC. This sequence encodes CASRAGQVETQYF.

This rearrangement joins TRBV7-6 to TRBJ2-2, with D possibly matching TRBD2 (6 bases). V was pared by 3 bases and J by 3 bases, with 11 bases between. CDR3 size: 15 residues. Germline V CDR1 and CDR2: SGHVS, FNYEAQ. Written as DNA, the CDR3 is TGTGCCAGCAGCTTGGGGGGTTCGGACACCGGGGAGCTGTTTTTT. Its translation: CASSLGGSDTGELFF.

The DNA for the CDR3 is TGTGCCAGCAGCTTGGGATCCACTGAAGCTTTCTTT. This translates into CASSLGSTEAFF. The rearrangement links TRBV5-6 to TRBJ1-1; D is ambiguous. The CDR3 runs 12 residues. Trimming took 0 bases from V and 4 from J, leaving 4 bases between them. The germline gives CDR1 SGHDT, CDR2 YYEEEE.

As to this clone: The sample has other DNA sequences that encode this CDR3 too. V usage is TRBV7-3 and J usage is TRBJ2-1; D is possibly TRBD1 or TRBD2 (5 bases each). The germline CDR1 and CDR2 sequences are SGHTA and FQGTGA. The V end lost 0 bases, the J end lost 4 bases, and 7 bases lay between the germline ends. This CDR3 has 14 amino acids. The DNA of the CDR3 is TGTGCCAGCAGCTTAACGGGGGAATACAATGAGCAGTTCTTC. It codes for CASSLTGEYNEQFF.

This clone was counted a few times. This sequence joins TRBV19 and TRBJ1-1; D not resolved. The CDR3 consists of 14 residues. Germline CDR1 and CDR2: LNHDA and SQIVND (reference sequence). The germline V and J ends were trimmed by 7 bases and 4 bases, with 16 bases remaining between them. This chain's CDR3 is CASTRGGPGTEAFF. CDR3 bases: TGTGCCAGTACCCGTGGAGGGCCGGGCACTGAAGCTTTCTTT. The variable domain in full, with the rest retrieved from reference TRBV19 and TRBJ1-1, is DGGITQSPKYLFRKEGQNVTLSCEQNLNHDAMYWYRQDPGQGLRLIYYSQIVNDFQKGDIAEGYSVSREKKESFPLTVTSAQKNPTAFYLCASTRGGPGTEAFFGQGTRLTVV.

The chain couples TRBV28 to TRBJ2-7; D unclear. The CDR3 extends over 11 amino acids. The V gene's germline CDR1 is MDHEN and CDR2 SYDVKM. V lost 6 bases and J lost 3, with 6 bases in between. The CDR3 nucleotides read TGTGCCAGCAGGGATGGCTACGAGCAGTACTTC. Amino acids: CASRDGYEQYF.

This clone showed up just a few times. The chain employs TRBV15 and TRBJ2-2; D call uncertain. The V end lost 5 bases, the J end lost 6 bases, and 13 bases lay between the germline ends. Per germline, CDR1 LNHNV and CDR2 YYDKDF (reference sequence). This CDR3 is 14 amino acids long. The CDR3 DNA reads as TGTGCCACCAGCGGGAACGCCGAGGCCGGGGAGCTGTTTTTT. Protein product: CATSGNAEAGELFF.

The V call is TRBV21-1, the J call TRBJ2-7; TRBD2, the table's D call, was not compared with the DNA. TRBV21-1 is shown as a pseudogene. The CDR3 contains 17 residues. The CDR3 sequence: CASSKAGGLAGYYEQYF. CDR3 nucleotide sequence: TGTGCCAGCAGCAAAGCGGGGGGACTAGCGGGATACTACGAGCAGTACTTC.

In this sample, this clone turned up a few times. This chain joins TRBV9 and TRBJ2-5; D call uncertain. The germline V gene has CDR1 SGDLS and CDR2 YYNGEE. This CDR3 has 14 residues. Trimming took 1 base from V and 5 from J, leaving 12 bases between them. CDR3 DNA sequence: TGTGCCAGCAGCGTAACCGTGGACGTCGAGACCCAGTACTTC. This codes for CASSVTVDVETQYF.